The subject of this entry is one TCR beta chain. V was cut by 6 bases and J by 1 base, with 14 bases left in between. The CDR3 loop spans 15 amino acids. The germline CDR1 and CDR2 sequences are MNHEY and SMNVEV (reference sequence). This record belongs to a study of shared clonotypes between healthy human individuals. The data were produced by immunoSEQ multiplex PCR, yet TCRdb's version contains in-frame clones alone and is incomplete. The repertoire holds 2 million to 2.5 million clones, with less than 95% as singletons. The sequence came from a man between 18 and 35 years old in good health. Some clones in this sample may be carry-over from other donors' samples. Sequenced material: naive CD4+ T cells from PBMCs. The subset was: CD45RA+ positively selected. The chain couples TRBV27 to TRBJ2-3, with D perhaps TRBD2 (6 bases). CDR3 DNA: TGTGCCAGCAGGACCCCCGGGGGAGGCACAGATACGCAGTATTTT. It codes for CASRTPGGGTDTQYF.